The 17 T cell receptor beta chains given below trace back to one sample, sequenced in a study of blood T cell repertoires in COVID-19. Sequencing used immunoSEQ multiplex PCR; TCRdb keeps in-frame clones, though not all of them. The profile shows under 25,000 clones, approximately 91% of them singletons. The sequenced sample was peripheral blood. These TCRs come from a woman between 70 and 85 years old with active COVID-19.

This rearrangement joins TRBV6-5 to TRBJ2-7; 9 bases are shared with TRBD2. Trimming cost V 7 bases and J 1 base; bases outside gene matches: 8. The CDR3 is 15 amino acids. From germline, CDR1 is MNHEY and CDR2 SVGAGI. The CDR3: CASTISGGGSYEQYF. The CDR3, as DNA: TGTGCCAGCACCATTAGCGGGGGAGGATCCTACGAGCAGTACTTC.

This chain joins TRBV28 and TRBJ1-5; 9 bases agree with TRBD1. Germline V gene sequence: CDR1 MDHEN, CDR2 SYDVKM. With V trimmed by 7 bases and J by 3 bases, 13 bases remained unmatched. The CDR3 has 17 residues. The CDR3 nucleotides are TGTGCCAGCATGCCACCGGGACAGGGCAAGGACAATCAGCCCCAGCATTTT. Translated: CASMPPGQGKDNQPQHF.

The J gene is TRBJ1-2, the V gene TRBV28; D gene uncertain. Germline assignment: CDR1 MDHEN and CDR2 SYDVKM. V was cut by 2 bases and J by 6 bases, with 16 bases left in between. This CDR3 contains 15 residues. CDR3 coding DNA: TGTGCCAGCAGTTTACCCCCAGGTGAAGTCAATGGCTACACCTTC. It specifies CASSLPPGEVNGYTF.

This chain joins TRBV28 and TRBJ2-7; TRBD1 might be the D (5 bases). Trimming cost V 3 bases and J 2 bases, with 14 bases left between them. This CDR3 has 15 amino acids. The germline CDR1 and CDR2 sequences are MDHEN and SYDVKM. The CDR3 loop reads CASSFGSGSTYEQYF. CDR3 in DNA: TGTGCCAGCAGTTTCGGGTCAGGGTCGACCTACGAGCAGTACTTC.

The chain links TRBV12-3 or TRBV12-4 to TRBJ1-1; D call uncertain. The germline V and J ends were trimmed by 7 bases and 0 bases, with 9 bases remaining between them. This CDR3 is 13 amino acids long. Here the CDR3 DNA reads TGTGCCAGCAAGGCGGCACTGAACACTGAAGCTTTCTTT. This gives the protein CASKAALNTEAFF.

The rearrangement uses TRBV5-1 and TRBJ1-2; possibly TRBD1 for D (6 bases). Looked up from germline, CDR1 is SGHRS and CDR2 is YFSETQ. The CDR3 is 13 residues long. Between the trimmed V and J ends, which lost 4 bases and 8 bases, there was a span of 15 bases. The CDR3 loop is CASSPRGGDGYTF. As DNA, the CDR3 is TGCGCCAGCAGCCCGAGGGGGGGCGACGGCTACACCTTC.

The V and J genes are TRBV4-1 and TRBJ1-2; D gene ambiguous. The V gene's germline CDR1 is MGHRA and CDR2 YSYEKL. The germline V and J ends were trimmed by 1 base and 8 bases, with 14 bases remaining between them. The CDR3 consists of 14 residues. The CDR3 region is CASSQAGLSSGYTF. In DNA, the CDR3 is TGCGCCAGCAGCCAAGCAGGCCTCTCTTCGGGCTACACCTTC.

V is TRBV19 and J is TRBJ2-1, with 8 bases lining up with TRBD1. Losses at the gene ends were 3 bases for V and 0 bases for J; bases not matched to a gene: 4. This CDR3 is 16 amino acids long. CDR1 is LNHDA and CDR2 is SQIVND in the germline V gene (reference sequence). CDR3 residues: CASSIGQGGSYNEQFF. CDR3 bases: TGTGCCAGTAGTATCGGACAGGGCGGCTCCTACAATGAGCAGTTCTTC. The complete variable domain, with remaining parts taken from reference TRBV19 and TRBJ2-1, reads DGGITQSPKYLFRKEGQNVTLSCEQNLNHDAMYWYRQDPGQGLRLIYYSQIVNDFQKGDIAEGYSVSREKKESFPLTVTSAQKNPTAFYLCASSIGQGGSYNEQFFGPGTRLTVL.

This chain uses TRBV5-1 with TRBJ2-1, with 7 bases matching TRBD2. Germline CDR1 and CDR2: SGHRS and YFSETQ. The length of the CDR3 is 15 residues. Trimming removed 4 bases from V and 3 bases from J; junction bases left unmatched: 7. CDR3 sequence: CASSPGLGRYNEQFF. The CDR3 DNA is TGCGCCAGCAGCCCAGGACTAGGACGCTACAATGAGCAGTTCTTC.

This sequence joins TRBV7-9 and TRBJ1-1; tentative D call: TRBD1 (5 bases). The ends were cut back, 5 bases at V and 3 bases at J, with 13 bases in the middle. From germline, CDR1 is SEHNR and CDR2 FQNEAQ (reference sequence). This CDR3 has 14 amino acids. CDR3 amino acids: CASSPDNGDTEAFF. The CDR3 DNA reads TGTGCCAGCAGCCCGGACAATGGGGACACTGAAGCTTTCTTT.

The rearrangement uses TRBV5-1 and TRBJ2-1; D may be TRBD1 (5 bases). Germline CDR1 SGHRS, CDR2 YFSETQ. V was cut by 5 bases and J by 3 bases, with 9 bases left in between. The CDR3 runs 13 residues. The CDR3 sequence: CASSRDSYNEQFF. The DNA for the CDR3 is TGCGCCAGCAGTCGCGACAGCTACAATGAGCAGTTCTTC.

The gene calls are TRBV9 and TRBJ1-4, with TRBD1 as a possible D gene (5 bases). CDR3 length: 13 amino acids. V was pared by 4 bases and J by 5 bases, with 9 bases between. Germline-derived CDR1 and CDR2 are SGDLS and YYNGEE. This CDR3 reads CASSLGQNEKLFF. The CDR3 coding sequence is TGTGCCAGCAGCCTCGGACAAAATGAAAAACTGTTTTTT.

This CDR3 is CASSLDGGDNQPQHF. For the CDR3, the DNA is TGTGCCAGCAGCTTAGATGGGGGGGACAATCAGCCCCAGCATTTT. The chain uses TRBV7-8 and TRBJ1-5, with D possibly being TRBD1 (5 bases). Germline V CDR1 and CDR2: SGHVS, FQNEAQ. Trimming stripped 1 base from V and 3 bases from J, with 10 bases between. This CDR3 has 15 amino acids.

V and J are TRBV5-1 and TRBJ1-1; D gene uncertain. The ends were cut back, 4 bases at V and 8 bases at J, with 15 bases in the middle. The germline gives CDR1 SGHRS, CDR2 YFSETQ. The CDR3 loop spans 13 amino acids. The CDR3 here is CASSLALSHEAFF. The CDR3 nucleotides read TGCGCCAGCAGCCTCGCACTATCTCACGAAGCTTTCTTT.

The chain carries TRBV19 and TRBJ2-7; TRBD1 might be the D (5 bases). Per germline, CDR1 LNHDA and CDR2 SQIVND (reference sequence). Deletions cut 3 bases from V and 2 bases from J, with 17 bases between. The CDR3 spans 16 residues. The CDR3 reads CASSILHRPNPYEQYF. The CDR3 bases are TGTGCCAGTAGTATCCTCCACAGGCCAAACCCCTACGAGCAGTACTTC.

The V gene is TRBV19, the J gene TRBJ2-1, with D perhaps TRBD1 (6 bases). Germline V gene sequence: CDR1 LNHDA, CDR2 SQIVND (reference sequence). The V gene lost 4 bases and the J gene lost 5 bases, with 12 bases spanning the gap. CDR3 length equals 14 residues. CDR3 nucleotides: TGTGCCAGTAGTAACCGGGACATCGACAATGAGCAGTTCTTC. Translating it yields CASSNRDIDNEQFF.

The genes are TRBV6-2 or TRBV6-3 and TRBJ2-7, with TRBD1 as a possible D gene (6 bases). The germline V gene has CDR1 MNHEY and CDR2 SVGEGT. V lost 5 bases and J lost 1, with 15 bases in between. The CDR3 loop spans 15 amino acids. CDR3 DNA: TGTGCCAGCAGTCAAAACCGGGACACTTCCTACGAGCAGTACTTC. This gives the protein CASSQNRDTSYEQYF.